The 24 T cell receptor beta chains below all came from one sample that was sequenced in a study of blood T cell repertoires in COVID-19. Method: immunoSEQ multiplex PCR; TCRdb's copy keeps in-frame clones and lacks some. Of about 190,000 clones in the sample, over 75% are singletons; the top ten hold roughly 0.56%. Sequencing used peripheral blood. The receptors originated from a man aged 50 to 59 with acute or convalescent COVID-19.

V gene TRBV7-2 combines with J gene TRBJ1-6, with D possibly TRBD1 on 6 matching bases. Germline lookup yields CDR1 SGHTA and CDR2 FQGNSA. The CDR3 contains 14 residues. The germline V and J ends were trimmed by 3 bases and 9 bases, with 12 bases remaining between them. The CDR3 region is CASSFGQYGSPLHF. The CDR3 nucleotides read TGTGCCAGCAGCTTCGGACAGTACGGTTCACCCCTCCACTTT.

This clone was picked up one time. The rearrangement joins TRBV7-2 to TRBJ2-1, with a weak D call TRBD2 (6 bases). The CDR3 covers 13 residues. CDR1 SGHTA and CDR2 FQGNSA come from the germline V gene. V lost 5 bases, J lost 7 bases, and 12 bases lay in between. The DNA for the CDR3 is TGTGCCAGCAGCACCCGACTAGTAAATGAGCAGTTCTTC. Residues: CASSTRLVNEQFF.

The CDR3 loop reads CATSNPAGNTEAFF. The CDR3 nucleotides are TGTGCCACCTCAAATCCTGCGGGGAACACTGAAGCTTTCTTT. V gene TRBV19 combines with J gene TRBJ1-1; no clear D gene. This CDR3 has 14 amino acids. The germline CDR1 and CDR2 sequences are LNHDA and SQIVND (reference sequence). V gave up 10 bases and J gave up 1 base, with 16 bases separating them.

V and J are TRBV5-1 and TRBJ2-3; maybe TRBD2 (7 bases). The CDR3 has 14 amino acids. Per the germline V gene, CDR1 is SGHRS and CDR2 is YFSETQ. V gave up 5 bases and J gave up 0 bases, with 10 bases separating them. This CDR3 reads CASRGGGSTDTQYF. The CDR3 nucleotides are TGCGCCAGCAGGGGCGGGGGCAGCACAGATACGCAGTATTTT.

A single count supports this clone. The chain links TRBV2 to TRBJ1-1; 7 nucleotides align to TRBD1. This CDR3 contains 17 residues. Germline V gene lookup returns CDR1 SNHLY and CDR2 FYNNEI. With 1 base clipped from V and 3 bases from J, the junction kept 11 bases outside the gene matches. CDR3 protein: CASSEGKRDRKYTEAFF. Here the CDR3 DNA reads TGTGCCAGCAGTGAAGGGAAACGGGACAGAAAATACACTGAAGCTTTCTTT.

The V call is TRBV7-3, the J call TRBJ2-5; D may be TRBD2 (5 bases). The CDR3 is made up of 14 amino acids. Germline lookup yields CDR1 SGHTA and CDR2 FQGTGA. Trimming took 5 bases from V and 6 from J, leaving 16 bases between them. DNA for the CDR3: TGTGCCAGCAGCCCCGGCCGGGGTGGGAAGACCCAGTACTTC. Its protein product is CASSPGRGGKTQYF.

This chain uses TRBV24-1 with TRBJ2-3; TRBD2 matches 10 bases. CDR3 length: 16 amino acids. Trimming took 4 bases from V and 1 from J; bases not matched to a gene: 4. Germline CDR1 is KGHDR and CDR2 is SFDVKD. The CDR3 reads CATSDFGTSGTDTQYF. CDR3 nucleotide sequence: TGTGCCACCAGTGACTTCGGGACTAGCGGCACAGATACGCAGTATTTT.

The V and J genes are TRBV6-6 and TRBJ1-2; 7 bases line up with TRBD1. Germline V gene data show CDR1 as MNHNY and CDR2 as SVGAGI (reference sequence). There are 16 residues in the CDR3. The V and J ends lost 2 bases and 4 bases, in that order; junction bases with no gene match: 10. The DNA of the CDR3 is TGTGCCAGCAGTTACCTCCAAGGACAGGTCCTCTATGGCTACACCTTC. Translating it yields CASSYLQGQVLYGYTF.

The chain is built from TRBV19 and TRBJ2-5; 11 bases map to TRBD2. V shed 0 bases and J 5 bases; nucleotides not matched to a gene: 2. The CDR3 loop spans 15 amino acids. CDR1 is LNHDA, CDR2 SQIVND, per germline (reference sequence). The CDR3 DNA reads as TGTGCCAGTAGTATAGAGGCTAGCGGGAGGGAGACCCAGTACTTC. It encodes CASSIEASGRETQYF.

The CDR3 DNA follows: TGTGCCAGCAGTTTCGGGGGCGAGCAGTACTTC. This codes for CASSFGGEQYF. This rearrangement joins TRBV27 to TRBJ2-7, with a tentative D call TRBD2 (6 bases). Germline V gene sequence: CDR1 MNHEY, CDR2 SMNVEV (reference sequence). V was pared by 3 bases and J by 6 bases, with 6 bases between. This CDR3 is built from 11 residues.

J is TRBJ2-1 and V is TRBV28; D is uncertain. Trimming pared 7 bases from V and 2 bases from J, leaving 15 bases between. This CDR3 has 15 residues. The V gene's germline CDR1 is MDHEN and CDR2 SYDVKM. The CDR3 loop reads CASTLRPWTYNEQFF. The CDR3, as DNA: TGTGCCAGCACCCTGAGGCCATGGACCTACAATGAGCAGTTCTTC.

The chain is built from TRBV28 and TRBJ2-3, with TRBD2 identical over 9 bases. Germline V gives CDR1 MDHEN, CDR2 SYDVKM. The ends lost 2 bases at V and 3 bases at J; junction bases unmatched: 6. The CDR3 consists of 16 residues. In DNA, the CDR3 is TGTGCCAGCAGTTTAGGAGCTAGCGGGGAGACAGATACGCAGTATTTT. This codes for CASSLGASGETDTQYF.

The chain links TRBV30 to TRBJ2-1; TRBD1 matches at 8 bases. V shed 5 bases and J 7 bases; nucleotides not matched to a gene: 13. The CDR3 has 15 amino acids. From germline, CDR1 is GTSNPN and CDR2 SVGIG (reference sequence). This CDR3 is CAWDRGTPWGNEQFF. The CDR3 coding sequence is TGTGCCTGGGACAGGGGAACCCCCTGGGGGAATGAGCAGTTCTTC.

The chain uses TRBV29-1 and TRBJ2-2; 9 nucleotides line up with TRBD2. The CDR3 loop spans 13 amino acids. V was clipped by 5 bases and J by 5 bases; unmatched bases: 3. Germline V gives CDR1 SQVTM, CDR2 ANQGSEA. In nucleotides, the CDR3 is TGCAGCGTTTGTCTAGCGGGAACCGGGGAGCTGTTTTTT. The encoded protein is CSVCLAGTGELFF.

The V gene is TRBV7-3, the J gene TRBJ2-5; 11 nucleotides line up with TRBD2. The CDR3 extends over 16 amino acids. Germline CDR1 SGHTA, CDR2 FQGTGA. V was clipped by 0 bases and J by 2 bases; unmatched bases: 2. In DNA, the CDR3 is TGTGCCAGCAGCTTAACACCTAGCGGGGGGCAAGAGACCCAGTACTTC. As protein: CASSLTPSGGQETQYF.

V usage is TRBV5-1 and J usage is TRBJ2-3, with TRBD2 matching over 10 bases. The CDR3 spans 15 residues. The ends lost 0 bases at V and 5 bases at J; junction bases unmatched: 3. CDR1 SGHRS and CDR2 YFSETQ come from the germline V gene. In nucleotides, the CDR3 is TGCGCCAGCAGCTTGGAGCGGGGGGGGCTAGATACGCAGTATTTT. Residues: CASSLERGGLDTQYF. The whole variable domain, filled in from reference TRBV5-1 and TRBJ2-3, reads KAGVTQTPRYLIKTRGQQVTLSCSPISGHRSVSWYQQTPGQGLQFLFEYFSETQRNKGNFPGRFSGRQFSNSRSEMNVSTLELGDSALYLCASSLERGGLDTQYFGPGTRLTVL.

The table lists this clone with a few counts. The chain couples TRBV28 to TRBJ2-2, with D perhaps TRBD1 (6 bases). The CDR3 is 15 residues long. V lost 1 base and J lost 5, with 11 bases in between. CDR1 is MDHEN, CDR2 SYDVKM, per germline. CDR3 bases: TGTGCCAGCAGTTTATTGTCAGGGGATACCGGGGAGCTGTTTTTT. Translation: CASSLLSGDTGELFF.

The chain employs TRBV5-4 and TRBJ2-3, with D unresolved. V was trimmed by 5 bases and J by 5 bases, leaving 6 bases between them. The germline CDR1 and CDR2 sequences are SGHNT and YYREEE (reference sequence). This CDR3 spans 11 amino acids. For the CDR3, the DNA is TGTGCCAGCAGTCAGAAAGATACGCAGTATTTT. Its translation: CASSQKDTQYF.

This chain links TRBV11-2 with TRBJ1-2, with 7 bases lining up with TRBD1. Germline V gene lookup returns CDR1 SGHAT and CDR2 FQNNGV. J was trimmed by 0 bases and V by 5 bases; bases with no gene match: 15. This CDR3 spans 18 amino acids. The CDR3 DNA reads TGTGCCAGCAGCACTTCCGGGACAGCAACGATTACTAACTATGGCTACACCTTC. This encodes CASSTSGTATITNYGYTF.

The chain links TRBV11-2 to TRBJ1-2; 7 bases align to TRBD1. J was trimmed by 8 bases and V by 1 base; bases with no gene match: 13. Germline CDR1 and CDR2: SGHAT and FQNNGV. This CDR3 region has 16 residues. CDR3 in DNA: TGTGCCAGCAGCTTAGGGACGTGGCGACAGGGCCAAGGCTACACCTTC. It encodes CASSLGTWRQGQGYTF.

The V call is TRBV30, the J call TRBJ2-6, with D perhaps matching TRBD2 (5 bases). This CDR3 is built from 18 residues. Germline assignment: CDR1 GTSNPN and CDR2 SVGIG (reference sequence). V shed 0 bases and J shed 0 bases, with 15 bases lying between them. This chain's CDR3 is CAWSVRGRLNSGANVLTF. The CDR3 nucleotides are TGTGCCTGGAGTGTACGCGGGCGGTTGAACTCTGGGGCCAACGTCCTGACTTTC.

V usage is TRBV27 and J usage is TRBJ1-4, with 9 bases lining up with TRBD1. The ends lost 4 bases at V and 7 bases at J; junction bases unmatched: 1. The germline V gene encodes CDR1 MNHEY and CDR2 SMNVEV (reference sequence). This CDR3 comprises 13 residues. The CDR3 is CASSWDRAEKLFF. CDR3 DNA: TGTGCCAGCAGTTGGGACAGGGCTGAAAAACTGTTTTTT.

The count of this clone is one. V is TRBV5-1 and J is TRBJ2-1; 13 bases map to TRBD2. Looked up from germline, CDR1 is SGHRS and CDR2 is YFSETQ. The junction had 6 bases not matched to a gene; V was cut back by 4 bases and J by 5 bases. The CDR3 consists of 16 residues. The CDR3 sequence: CASSPRTSGGHNEQFF. The CDR3 DNA reads as TGCGCCAGCAGCCCGAGGACTAGCGGGGGACACAATGAGCAGTTCTTC.

The rearrangement joins TRBV19 to TRBJ2-5; 12 bases match TRBD2. Unmatched junction bases numbered 8, after V lost 7 bases and J lost 5 bases. Germline lookup yields CDR1 LNHDA and CDR2 SQIVND (reference sequence). The CDR3 extends over 15 amino acids. The CDR3 DNA sequence: TGTGCCAGTAAATCACTAGCGGGAGGCAGGGAGACCCAGTACTTC. This encodes CASKSLAGGRETQYF.